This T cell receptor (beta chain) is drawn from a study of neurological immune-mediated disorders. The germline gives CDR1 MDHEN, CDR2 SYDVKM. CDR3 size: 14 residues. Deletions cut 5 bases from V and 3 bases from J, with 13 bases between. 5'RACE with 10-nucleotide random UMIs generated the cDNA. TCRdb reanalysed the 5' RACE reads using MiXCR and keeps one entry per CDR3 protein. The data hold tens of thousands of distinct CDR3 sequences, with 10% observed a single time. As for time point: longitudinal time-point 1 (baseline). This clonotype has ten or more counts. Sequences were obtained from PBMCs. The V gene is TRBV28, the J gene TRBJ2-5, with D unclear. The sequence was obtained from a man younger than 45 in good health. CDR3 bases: TGTGCCAGCAGTCCCCTGGGCACGGAAGAGACCCAGTACTTC. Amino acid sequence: CASSPLGTEETQYF. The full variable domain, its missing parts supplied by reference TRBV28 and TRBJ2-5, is DVKVTQSSRYLVKRTGEKVFLECVQDMDHENMFWYRQDPGLGLRLIYFSYDVKMKEKGDIPEGYSVSREKKERFSLILESASTNQTSMYLCASSPLGTEETQYFGPGTRLLVL.